This T cell receptor beta chain emerged from a study of shared clonotypes between healthy human individuals. As defined, naive CD8 cells were CD45RO-negative and positively selected for CCR7, with terminally differentiated effector memory CD45RA+ cells excluded. Trimming removed 2 bases from V and 0 bases from J, with 6 bases in between. Looked up from germline, CDR1 is SGHNT and CDR2 is YYREEE (reference sequence). The CDR3 length is 15 residues. The table came from immunoSEQ multiplex PCR; TCRdb's copy has only in-frame clones and leaves some out. There are under 700,000 clones in the sample; 95% occur only once, and approximately 0.11% lies in the top ten.

The sample taken for sequencing was naive CD8+ T cells sorted from blood. This TCR came from a woman in her 30s in good health. The chain carries TRBV5-4 and TRBJ2-6; D is unclear. The CDR3 nucleotides read TGTGCCAGCAGCTTTCAAATCTCTGGGGCCAACGTCCTGACTTTC. Its protein is CASSFQISGANVLTF. Looking up the rest from reference TRBV5-4 and TRBJ2-6 gives the full variable domain: ETGVTQSPTHLIKTRGQQVTLRCSSQSGHNTVSWYQQALGQGPQFIFQYYREEENGRGNFPPRFSGLQFPNYSSELNVNALELDDSALYLCASSFQISGANVLTFGAGSRLTVL.